This T cell receptor beta chain was sequenced in a study of blood T cell repertoires in COVID-19. At the level of the study: Italy, Spain and the United States were the sources of the convalescent and acute COVID-19 samples.

Participants spanned ages about 18 to 90 years and resided in roughly 22 US areas. Recovery meant two consecutive negative NP/OP PCR tests, professional clearance, or resolved symptoms. In the authors' workflow: Reference gene primer amplification in the assay estimated nucleated cell counts. Assay: immunoSEQ multiplex PCR; the TCRdb copy retains only in-frame clones and omits some. V, J and clone size were drawn from that table, and D and trimming were deduced from the DNA. The sample yields approximately 330,000 clones, roughly nine tenths seen once. The CDR3 covers 15 residues. V lost 9 bases, J lost 7 bases, and 12 bases stayed unmatched. The V gene's germline CDR1 is PRHDT and CDR2 FYEKMQ (reference sequence).

The TCR was taken from a woman younger than 45 who had recovered from COVID-19. The sequencing input was PBMCs or T cells enriched from blood (not recorded which). This rearrangement joins TRBV13 to TRBJ1-5; TRBD1 matches 10 bases. In DNA form, the CDR3 reads TGTGCCAGTCCACTCGACAGGGGGCGCCGGCAGCCCCAGCATTTT. Protein sequence: CASPLDRGRRQPQHF. The whole variable domain, filled in from reference TRBV13 and TRBJ1-5, reads AAGVIQSPRHLIKEKRETATLKCYPIPRHDTVYWYQQGPGQDPQFLISFYEKMQSDKGSIPDRFSAQQFSDYHSELNMSSLELGDSALYFCASPLDRGRRQPQHFGDGTRLSIL.